Shown below are 11 T cell receptor beta chains from a single sample sequenced in a study of lymphopenia after photon versus proton radiotherapy. TCRdb's copy holds only in-frame clones and misses some; the assay was immunoSEQ multiplex PCR. The data contain about 62,000 clones, about 90% of them singletons. The source was peripheral blood, collected from a patient treated with proton-based radiotherapy. These receptors were taken from an elderly man with esophageal cancer.

CDR3: CASSSGGLSPLHF. Written as DNA, the CDR3 is TGTGCCAGCAGCTCGGGGGGGCTGTCACCCCTCCACTTT. V is TRBV7-9 and J is TRBJ1-6; D perhaps matches TRBD1 (6 bases). V shed 4 bases and J shed 10 bases, with 11 bases lying between them. The CDR3 consists of 13 residues. CDR1 and CDR2 from the germline V gene are SEHNR and FQNEAQ (reference sequence).

The genes are TRBV30 and TRBJ1-6; TRBD1 is a possible D gene (6 bases). The ends were cut back, 7 bases at V and 10 bases at J, with 14 bases in the middle. There are 12 residues in the CDR3. Per the germline V gene, CDR1 is GTSNPN and CDR2 is SVGIG (reference sequence). CDR3 loop: CAFDRLGSPLHF. DNA for the CDR3: TGTGCCTTTGACAGGCTTGGGTCACCCCTCCACTTT.

This clone showed up just once. J is TRBJ2-1 and V is TRBV7-2; 11 positions match TRBD2. The CDR3 covers 16 residues. Looked up from germline, CDR1 is SGHTA and CDR2 is FQGNSA. J was trimmed by 10 bases and V by 0 bases; bases with no gene match: 8. The CDR3 DNA is TGTGCCAGCAGCTTAGCCGGTAGCGGGAGGGCCGGGGAGCAGTTCTTC. It codes for CASSLAGSGRAGEQFF.

The chain couples TRBV15 to TRBJ1-1; D remains unclear. CDR3 length: 14 amino acids. Trimming took 0 bases from V and 1 from J, leaving 6 bases between them. CDR1 is LNHNV and CDR2 is YYDKDF in the germline V gene (reference sequence). This chain's CDR3 is CATSREPQNTEAFF. CDR3 nucleotide sequence: TGTGCCACCAGCAGAGAACCCCAGAACACTGAAGCTTTCTTT.

This rearrangement joins TRBV7-2 to TRBJ1-1; tentative D call: TRBD1 (5 bases). V was trimmed by 2 bases and J by 0 bases, leaving 7 bases between them. The CDR3 has 14 amino acids. Germline values: CDR1 SGHTA, CDR2 FQGNSA. DNA for the CDR3: TGTGCCAGCAGCTTAAACAGGTTGAACACTGAAGCTTTCTTT. This codes for CASSLNRLNTEAFF.

The V and J genes are TRBV19 and TRBJ2-3; D perhaps matches TRBD2 (5 bases). Looked up from germline, CDR1 is LNHDA and CDR2 is SQIVND (reference sequence). Trimming removed 3 bases at V and 2 bases at J, with 18 bases between. The CDR3 has 17 residues. This CDR3 reads CASSIRGRATFTDTQYF. DNA for the CDR3: TGTGCCAGTAGTATTCGGGGTCGAGCGACTTTCACAGATACGCAGTATTTT.

This chain joins TRBV7-9 and TRBJ2-5; the D call may be TRBD1 or TRBD2 (5 bases each). The DNA end is more similar to TRBJ2-7, so the J call may be wrong. The CDR3 runs 14 residues. The germline V gene encodes CDR1 SEHNR and CDR2 FQNEAQ (reference sequence). The CDR3 sequence is CASSPPLREYEQYF. The CDR3 DNA is TGTGCCAGCAGCCCCCCACTCAGGGAGTACGAGCAGTACTTC.

This chain uses TRBV2 with TRBJ2-5, with 7 bases that match TRBD1. The junction had 5 bases not matched to a gene; V was cut back by 6 bases and J by 1 base. CDR3 length equals 14 residues. CDR1 and CDR2 from the germline V gene are SNHLY and FYNNEI. The CDR3 nucleotides are TGTGCCAGCAGGGATCCAGGGGGCCAAGAGACCCAGTACTTC. Protein product: CASRDPGGQETQYF. Drawing the rest from reference TRBV2 and TRBJ2-5, the complete variable domain is EPEVTQTPSHQVTQMGQEVILRCVPISNHLYFYWYRQILGQKVEFLVSFYNNEISEKSEIFDDQFSVERPDGSNFTLKIRSTKLEDSAMYFCASRDPGGQETQYFGPGTRLLVL.

V usage is TRBV15 and J usage is TRBJ1-1; no clear D gene. The CDR3 is 20 amino acids. Per germline, CDR1 LNHNV and CDR2 YYDKDF (reference sequence). The V and J ends lost 3 bases and 5 bases respectively, with 31 bases between them. The CDR3 sequence is CATSSARNKEAEIRRTEAFF. CDR3 bases: TGTGCCACCAGCAGTGCCCGAAATAAGGAAGCCGAAATAAGGCGTACTGAAGCTTTCTTT.

V is TRBV6-5 and J is TRBJ2-7; D may match TRBD1 or TRBD2 (5 bases each). CDR1 and CDR2 (germline): MNHEY, SVGAGI. Between the trimmed V and J ends, which lost 2 bases and 2 bases, there was a span of 7 bases. There are 13 residues in the CDR3. The CDR3 DNA follows: TGTGCCAGCAGTTACGGGGGAACCTACGAGCAGTACTTC. Translated, it gives CASSYGGTYEQYF.

The chain combines TRBV5-4 with TRBJ1-4, with D possibly TRBD1 on 5 matching bases. V gave up 4 bases and J gave up 4 bases, with 17 bases separating them. Germline CDR1 reads SGHNT; CDR2 reads YYREEE (reference sequence). This CDR3 has 16 amino acids. DNA of the CDR3: TGTGCCAGCAGCATTTCCGGGACGGGCGGTAATGAAAAACTGTTTTTT. Amino acid sequence: CASSISGTGGNEKLFF.